The 21 T cell receptor beta chains below come from one sample, sequenced in a study of T cells in tuberculosis. The time point denotes: new active TB diagnosis, blood taken before or within 7 days of starting treatment. Method: immunoSEQ multiplex PCR; TCRdb's copy keeps in-frame clones and lacks some. The sample includes about 49,000 clones, over 90% seen only once; the top ten take over 1.1%. The sample in question was PBMCs, obtained at tuberculosis diagnosis. These receptors were collected from an adult with tuberculosis.

This clone showed up just once. V is TRBV30 and J is TRBJ1-4, with D possibly matching TRBD1 (6 bases). V was pared by 6 bases and J by 2 bases, with 10 bases between. This CDR3 is 13 amino acids long. Germline CDR1 is GTSNPN and CDR2 is SVGIG (reference sequence). The CDR3 protein is CACGGQTNEKLFF. The CDR3 nucleotides read TGTGCCTGCGGGGGGCAGACTAATGAAAAACTGTTTTTT.

The count of this clone is one. The chain has TRBV6-5 and TRBJ2-3, with D perhaps TRBD1 (5 bases). The CDR3 runs 14 residues. V dropped 10 bases and J dropped 2 bases, with 16 bases sitting between them. Germline lookup yields CDR1 MNHEY and CDR2 SVGAGI. The CDR3 nucleotides are TGTGCCACACGACAGACAAGTTCCACAGATACGCAGTATTTT. Its translation: CATRQTSSTDTQYF.

This clone showed up just once. In the same sample, other DNA sequences code for this CDR3. This chain uses TRBV6-6 with TRBJ2-5; D is possibly TRBD1 (5 bases). The CDR3 totals 13 residues. Looked up from germline, CDR1 is MNHNY and CDR2 is SVGAGI (reference sequence). With 2 bases removed from V and 1 base from J, the gap between germline ends came to 5 bases. For the CDR3, the DNA is TGTGCCAGCAGTTACAGGGGCCAAGAGACCCAGTACTTC. It translates to CASSYRGQETQYF.

The J gene is TRBJ2-3, the V gene TRBV5-8; a weak D match, TRBD1 (6 bases). Germline CDR1 reads SGHTS; CDR2 reads YDEGEE. V dropped 6 bases and J dropped 0 bases, with 14 bases sitting between them. This CDR3 has 15 amino acids. The CDR3 DNA reads as TGTGCCAGCAATAGGGGGAGCCCTAGCACAGATACGCAGTATTTT. It codes for CASNRGSPSTDTQYF.

This clone was seen just once. This rearrangement joins TRBV6-6 to TRBJ2-7; D is unresolved. The CDR3 totals 16 residues. The germline V and J ends were trimmed by 3 bases and 0 bases, with 15 bases remaining between them. CDR1 and CDR2 (germline): MNHNY, SVGAGI (reference sequence). The CDR3 loop reads CASSYSQRFSSYEQYF. Here the CDR3 DNA reads TGTGCCAGCAGTTATTCGCAGCGCTTCAGCTCCTACGAGCAGTACTTC.

The chain employs TRBV2 and TRBJ2-7; tentatively, D is TRBD1 (6 bases). Germline V gives CDR1 SNHLY, CDR2 FYNNEI. V dropped 4 bases and J dropped 3 bases, with 13 bases sitting between them. The length of the CDR3 is 14 residues. The CDR3 nucleotides are TGTGCCAGCAGTGTACAGGGTCATTTCTACGAGCAGTACTTC. It translates to CASSVQGHFYEQYF. Based on the CDR3 plus reference TRBV2 and TRBJ2-7, the full variable domain is EPEVTQTPSHQVTQMGQEVILRCVPISNHLYFYWYRQILGQKVEFLVSFYNNEISEKSEIFDDQFSVERPDGSNFTLKIRSTKLEDSAMYFCASSVQGHFYEQYFGPGTRLTVT.

The chain combines TRBV28 with TRBJ2-3; 10 bases line up with TRBD2. This CDR3 spans 15 amino acids. The V segment lost 6 bases and the J segment 0 bases; nucleotides outside the gene matches: 3. The germline CDR1 and CDR2 sequences are MDHEN and SYDVKM. CDR3 region: CASSGLAASTDTQYF. CDR3 sequence (DNA): TGTGCCAGCAGCGGACTAGCGGCTAGCACAGATACGCAGTATTTT.

This chain joins TRBV4-1 and TRBJ1-1, with D unresolved. V shed 4 bases and J shed 0 bases, with 15 bases lying between them. Germline V gene sequence: CDR1 MGHRA, CDR2 YSYEKL. The CDR3 is 16 residues long. The CDR3 sequence: CASSRDGSYMNTEAFF. The CDR3 region has the DNA TGCGCCAGCAGCCGAGACGGGAGTTACATGAACACTGAAGCTTTCTTT.

The table lists this clone with a count of one. The chain uses TRBV14 and TRBJ1-1, with 8 bases lining up with TRBD1. Germline V gene data show CDR1 as SGHDN and CDR2 as FVKESK. There are 16 residues in the CDR3. The J segment lost 5 bases and the V segment lost 1 base, leaving 9 bases of the junction unmatched. CDR3 nucleotides: TGTGCCAGCAGCCAAGCCGTTGGCAGGGGGCGGACTGAAGCTTTCTTT. This codes for CASSQAVGRGRTEAFF.

The chain joins TRBV5-6 to TRBJ2-1, with a tentative D call TRBD2 (6 bases). V lost 0 bases and J lost 6, with 7 bases in between. From germline, CDR1 is SGHDT and CDR2 YYEEEE. The CDR3 length is 13 residues. DNA of the CDR3: TGTGCCAGCAGCTTGGTGACTAGCAATGAGCAGTTCTTC. As protein: CASSLVTSNEQFF.

This chain uses TRBV19 with TRBJ2-1; TRBD1 agrees at 9 bases. J gave up 6 bases and V 3 bases, and 12 bases lay outside the gene matches. This CDR3 comprises 17 residues. Germline V gene data show CDR1 as LNHDA and CDR2 as SQIVND (reference sequence). The CDR3 region has the DNA TGTGCCAGTAGTATCCTCCGGGACAGGGCTCGAGGCAATGAGCAGTTCTTC. Amino acid sequence: CASSILRDRARGNEQFF.

DNA of the CDR3: TGTGCCAGCAGCTTATACGGGAACAATGAGCAGTTCTTC. Amino acid sequence: CASSLYGNNEQFF. This chain uses TRBV13 with TRBJ2-1, with D possibly TRBD2 on 5 matching bases. Germline loops: CDR1 PRHDT, CDR2 FYEKMQ (reference sequence). V lost 2 bases and J lost 5, with 7 bases in between. The CDR3 sequence is 13 residues long.

The count of this clone is one. This chain joins TRBV25-1 and TRBJ2-7; tentative D call: TRBD2 (5 bases). The CDR3 totals 14 residues. Germline V CDR1 and CDR2: MGHDK, SYGVNS. Trimming removed 8 bases at V and 2 bases at J, with 16 bases between. CDR3 nucleotides: TGTGCCAGCCAACCACTAGACACCCCCTACGAGCAGTACTTC. Translation: CASQPLDTPYEQYF.

The chain carries TRBV19 and TRBJ2-4; 8 bases map to TRBD2. The trim removed 0 bases at V and 1 base at J, leaving 8 bases unmatched. The CDR3 consists of 18 residues. The V gene's germline CDR1 is LNHDA and CDR2 SQIVND (reference sequence). The CDR3 bases are TGTGCCAGTAGTATAGAAGTTCCCGGGAGGGGGGCCAAAAACATTCAGTACTTC. Amino acids: CASSIEVPGRGAKNIQYF.

J is TRBJ2-1 and V is TRBV10-3; D perhaps matches TRBD2 (6 bases). The CDR3 extends over 12 amino acids. The germline V and J ends were trimmed by 4 bases and 8 bases, with 9 bases remaining between them. From germline, CDR1 is ENHRY and CDR2 SYGVKD. Here the CDR3 reads CAISGSGYEQFF. CDR3 nucleotide sequence: TGTGCCATCAGTGGAAGCGGGTATGAGCAGTTCTTC.

The genes are TRBV18 and TRBJ1-1, with 7 bases lining up with TRBD1. The CDR3 extends over 13 amino acids. J was trimmed by 2 bases and V by 6 bases; bases with no gene match: 3. In germline, CDR1 is KGHSH, CDR2 LQKENI. DNA of the CDR3: TGTGCCAGCTCGCGACAGGGAAACACTGAAGCTTTCTTT. Its translation is CASSRQGNTEAFF. Combining the CDR3 with reference TRBV18 and TRBJ1-1 gives the whole variable domain NAGVMQNPRHLVRRRGQEARLRCSPMKGHSHVYWYRQLPEEGLKFMVYLQKENIIDESGMPKERFSAEFPKEGPSILRIQQVVRGDSAAYFCASSRQGNTEAFFGQGTRLTVV.

The genes are TRBV7-9 and TRBJ2-1, with 7 positions matching TRBD2. The CDR3 sequence is 17 residues long. The germline V gene has CDR1 SEHNR and CDR2 FQNEAQ (reference sequence). The V gene end was trimmed by 6 bases and the J gene end by 2 bases; junction bases not matched to a gene: 13. The CDR3 DNA is TGTGCCAGCAGTCCCAAGTCGAGACTAGCACCCTACAATGAGCAGTTCTTC. The encoded protein is CASSPKSRLAPYNEQFF.

This sequence joins TRBV19 and TRBJ2-7; 9 nucleotides match TRBD1. After removal of 11 bases from V and 9 bases from J, the junction contained 14 bases not matched to a gene. The CDR3 spans 13 residues. Germline V gene lookup returns CDR1 LNHDA and CDR2 SQIVND (reference sequence). The CDR3 DNA follows: TGTGCCTCGGGTCGGCGGGACAGGGAGGTGCAGTACTTC. Encoded protein: CASGRRDREVQYF.

This clone was recorded a few times. This chain connects TRBV9 to TRBJ1-6; D call uncertain. The CDR3 consists of 13 residues. Trimming left V 1 base short and J 8 bases short, with 7 bases between. Germline-derived CDR1 and CDR2 are SGDLS and YYNGEE. This chain's CDR3 is CASSVLQDSPLHF. The CDR3, as DNA: TGTGCCAGCAGCGTACTCCAGGATTCACCCCTCCACTTT. The entire variable domain, with the rest obtained from reference TRBV9 and TRBJ1-6, is as follows: DSGVTQTPKHLITATGQRVTLRCSPRSGDLSVYWYQQSLDQGLQFLIQYYNGEERAKGNILERFSAQQFPDLHSELNLSSLELGDSALYFCASSVLQDSPLHFGNGTRLTVT.

Relative to its sample, this clone is medium-sized. This chain connects TRBV4-2 to TRBJ2-7, with D possibly being TRBD1 (6 bases). This CDR3 region has 15 residues. Looked up from germline, CDR1 is LGHNA and CDR2 is YNFKEQ. V was pared by 5 bases and J by 6 bases, with 20 bases between. CDR3 protein: CASSSQTGISGEQYF. CDR3 DNA: TGTGCCAGCAGCTCCCAGACAGGTATATCCGGCGAGCAGTACTTC.

V and J are TRBV28 and TRBJ2-1; weak D call: TRBD2 (5 bases). Trimming took 5 bases from V and 9 from J, leaving 11 bases between them. The germline V gene encodes CDR1 MDHEN and CDR2 SYDVKM. The CDR3 consists of 12 residues. The CDR3 is CASSLGVGEQFF. The CDR3 DNA sequence: TGTGCCAGCAGTCTCGGGGTCGGTGAGCAGTTCTTC.